The 2 T cell receptor beta chains below were found in one sample sequenced in a study of vaccination effects on CD4 cells after COVID-19. These TCRs' antigens remain unknown. Peptide-pool stimulation followed by sequencing identified expanded antigen-specific CD4+ clonotypes in the ViraFEST assay. Once cultured for around 11 days, the cells underwent separation to obtain CD4+ T cells. Two-dose vaccination with either BNT162b2 or mRNA-1273 was given to the participants. The data were produced by immunoSEQ multiplex PCR, yet TCRdb's version contains in-frame clones alone and is incomplete. This repertoire shows some 29,000 clones, over 55% found once; its top ten account for approximately 8.9%. Sample: CD4+ T cells from PBMCs cultured with SARS-CoV-2 spike peptides, taken after COVID-19 vaccination. The receptors shown here come from a human donor who received a COVID-19 vaccine.

The CDR3 loop is CATSRDPGFYGYTF. CDR3 DNA: TGTGCCACCAGCAGAGACCCAGGGTTCTATGGCTACACCTTC. The chain carries TRBV15 and TRBJ1-2, with D maybe TRBD1 (5 bases). The CDR3 loop spans 14 amino acids. V shed 0 bases and J shed 4 bases, with 9 bases lying between them. Germline CDR1 and CDR2: LNHNV and YYDKDF (reference sequence).

V gene TRBV5-4 combines with J gene TRBJ2-7; D gene uncertain. V was trimmed by 0 bases and J by 2 bases, leaving 15 bases between them. This CDR3 contains 16 residues. The germline gives CDR1 SGHNT, CDR2 YYREEE (reference sequence). CDR3: CASSLESGLRTYEQYF. The DNA for the CDR3 is TGTGCCAGCAGCTTGGAGTCGGGTCTCAGGACCTACGAGCAGTACTTC. Complete variable domain (other parts from reference TRBV5-4 and TRBJ2-7): ETGVTQSPTHLIKTRGQQVTLRCSSQSGHNTVSWYQQALGQGPQFIFQYYREEENGRGNFPPRFSGLQFPNYSSELNVNALELDDSALYLCASSLESGLRTYEQYFGPGTRLTVT.